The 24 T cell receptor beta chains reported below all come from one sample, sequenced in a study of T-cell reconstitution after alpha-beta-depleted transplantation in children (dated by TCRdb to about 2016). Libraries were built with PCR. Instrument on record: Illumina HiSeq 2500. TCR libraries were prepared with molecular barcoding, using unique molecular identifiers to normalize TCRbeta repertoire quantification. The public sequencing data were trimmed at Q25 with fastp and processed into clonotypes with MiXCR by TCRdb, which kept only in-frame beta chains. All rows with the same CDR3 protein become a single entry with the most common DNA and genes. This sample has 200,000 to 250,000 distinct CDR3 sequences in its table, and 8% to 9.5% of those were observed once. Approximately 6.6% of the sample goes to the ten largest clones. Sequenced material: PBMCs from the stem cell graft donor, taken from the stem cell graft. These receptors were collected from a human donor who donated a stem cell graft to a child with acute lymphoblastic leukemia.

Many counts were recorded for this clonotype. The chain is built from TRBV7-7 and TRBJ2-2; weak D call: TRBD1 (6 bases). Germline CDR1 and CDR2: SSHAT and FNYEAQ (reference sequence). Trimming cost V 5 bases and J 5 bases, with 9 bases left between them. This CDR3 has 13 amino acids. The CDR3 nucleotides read TGTGCCAGCAGCCAGAGGGGGACCGGGGAGCTGTTTTTT. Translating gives CASSQRGTGELFF.

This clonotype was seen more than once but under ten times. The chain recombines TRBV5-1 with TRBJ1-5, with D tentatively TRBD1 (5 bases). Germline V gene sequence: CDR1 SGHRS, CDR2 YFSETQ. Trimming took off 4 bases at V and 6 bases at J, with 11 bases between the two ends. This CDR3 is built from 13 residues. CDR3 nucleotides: TGCGCCAGCAGCGGGGGAGCTAGTCAGCCCCAGCATTTT. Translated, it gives CASSGGASQPQHF.

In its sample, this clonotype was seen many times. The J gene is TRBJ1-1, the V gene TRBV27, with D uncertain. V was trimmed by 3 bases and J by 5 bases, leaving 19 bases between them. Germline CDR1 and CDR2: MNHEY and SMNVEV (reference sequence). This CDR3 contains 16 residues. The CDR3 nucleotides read TGTGCCAGCAGTTTTGGAGAGAACTTGCTGATGACTGAAGCTTTCTTT. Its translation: CASSFGENLLMTEAFF.

CDR3 amino acids: CASSLARDRGPGELFF. The DNA of the CDR3 is TGTGCCAGCAGCTTAGCGCGGGACAGGGGGCCCGGGGAGCTGTTTTTT. This chain connects TRBV7-9 to TRBJ2-2, with 12 bases that match TRBD1. Trimming took 0 bases from V and 6 from J; bases not matched to a gene: 2. Germline V gives CDR1 SEHNR, CDR2 FQNEAQ (reference sequence). The CDR3 runs 16 residues.

The CDR3 bases are TGCAGTGCTCCCCCCGGGACAGTTGCTAACTATGGCTACACCTTC. Protein: CSAPPGTVANYGYTF. The rearrangement joins TRBV20-1 to TRBJ1-2; 7 nucleotides agree with TRBD1. V dropped 5 bases and J dropped 0; count of bases not matched to a gene: 9. This CDR3 is 15 amino acids long. Germline V gene lookup returns CDR1 DFQATT and CDR2 SNEGSKA (reference sequence).

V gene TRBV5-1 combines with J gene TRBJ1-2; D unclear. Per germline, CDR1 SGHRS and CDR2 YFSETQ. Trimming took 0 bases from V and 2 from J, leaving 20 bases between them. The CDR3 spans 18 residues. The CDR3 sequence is CASSLGGLIISSNYGYTF. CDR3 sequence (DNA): TGCGCCAGCAGCTTGGGAGGGTTAATTATCTCATCCAACTATGGCTACACCTTC.

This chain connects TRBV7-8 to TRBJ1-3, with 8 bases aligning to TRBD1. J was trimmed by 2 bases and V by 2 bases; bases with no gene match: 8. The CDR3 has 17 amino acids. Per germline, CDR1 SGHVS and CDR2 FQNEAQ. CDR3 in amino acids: CASSLLRGQVAGNTIYF. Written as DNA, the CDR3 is TGTGCCAGCAGCTTACTTAGGGGACAGGTGGCTGGAAACACCATATATTTT.

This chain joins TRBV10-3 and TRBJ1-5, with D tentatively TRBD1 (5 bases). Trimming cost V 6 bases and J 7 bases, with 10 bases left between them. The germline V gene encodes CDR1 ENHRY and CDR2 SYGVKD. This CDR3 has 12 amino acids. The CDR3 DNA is TGTGCCATCAGGGGACCTCAACAGCCCCAGCATTTT. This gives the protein CAIRGPQQPQHF.

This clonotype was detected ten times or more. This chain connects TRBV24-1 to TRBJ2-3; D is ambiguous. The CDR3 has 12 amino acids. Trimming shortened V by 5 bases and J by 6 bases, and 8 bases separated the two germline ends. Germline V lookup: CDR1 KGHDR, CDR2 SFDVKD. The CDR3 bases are TGTGCCACCAGTGGCCATGCCGATACGCAGTATTTT. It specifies CATSGHADTQYF.

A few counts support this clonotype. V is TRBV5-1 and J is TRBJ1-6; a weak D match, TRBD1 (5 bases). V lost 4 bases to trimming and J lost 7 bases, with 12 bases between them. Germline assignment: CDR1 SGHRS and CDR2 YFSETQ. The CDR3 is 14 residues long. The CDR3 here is CASSEGPENSPLHF. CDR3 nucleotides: TGCGCCAGCAGCGAGGGACCGGAGAATTCACCCCTCCACTTT.

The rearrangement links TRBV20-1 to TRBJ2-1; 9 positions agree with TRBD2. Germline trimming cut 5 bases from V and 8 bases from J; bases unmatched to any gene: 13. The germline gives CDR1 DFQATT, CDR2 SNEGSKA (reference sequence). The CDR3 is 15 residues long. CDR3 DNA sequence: TGCAGTGCTCTCCCACTAGCGGGCCTTGTGTATGAGCAGTTCTTC. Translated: CSALPLAGLVYEQFF.

CDR3 sequence reads: CASAPTPKNYGYTF. The CDR3 DNA reads as TGTGCCAGTGCCCCCACACCCAAGAACTATGGCTACACCTTC. J is TRBJ1-2 and V is TRBV6-1; no definite D call. Germline V gene sequence: CDR1 MNHNS, CDR2 SASEGT. The CDR3 sequence is 14 residues long. Trimming stripped 9 bases from V and 2 bases from J, with 16 bases between.

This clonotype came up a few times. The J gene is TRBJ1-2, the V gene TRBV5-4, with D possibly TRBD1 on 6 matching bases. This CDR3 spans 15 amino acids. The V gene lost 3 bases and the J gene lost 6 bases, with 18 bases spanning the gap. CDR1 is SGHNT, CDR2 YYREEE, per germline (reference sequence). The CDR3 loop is CASSSRGNREDGYTF. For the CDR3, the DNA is TGTGCCAGCAGCTCAAGGGGAAACAGGGAAGATGGCTACACCTTC.

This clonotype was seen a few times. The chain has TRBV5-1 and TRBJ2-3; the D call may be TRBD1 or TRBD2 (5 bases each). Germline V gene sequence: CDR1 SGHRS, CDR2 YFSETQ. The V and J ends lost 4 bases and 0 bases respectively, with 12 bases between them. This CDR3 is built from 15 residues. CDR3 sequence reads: CASSPGDASTDTQYF. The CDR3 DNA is TGCGCCAGCAGCCCCGGGGACGCCAGCACAGATACGCAGTATTTT.

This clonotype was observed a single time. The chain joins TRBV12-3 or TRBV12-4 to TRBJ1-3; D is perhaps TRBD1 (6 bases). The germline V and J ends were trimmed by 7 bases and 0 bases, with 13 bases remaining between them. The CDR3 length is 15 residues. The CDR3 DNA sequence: TGTGCCAGCATTGCGGACAGTAGCTCTGGAAACACCATATATTTT. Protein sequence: CASIADSSSGNTIYF.

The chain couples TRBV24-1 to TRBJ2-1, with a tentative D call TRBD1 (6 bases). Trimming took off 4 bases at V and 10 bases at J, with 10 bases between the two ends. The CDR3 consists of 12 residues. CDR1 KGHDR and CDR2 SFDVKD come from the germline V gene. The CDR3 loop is CATSDPDREQFF. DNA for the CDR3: TGTGCCACCAGTGACCCCGACAGGGAGCAGTTCTTC.

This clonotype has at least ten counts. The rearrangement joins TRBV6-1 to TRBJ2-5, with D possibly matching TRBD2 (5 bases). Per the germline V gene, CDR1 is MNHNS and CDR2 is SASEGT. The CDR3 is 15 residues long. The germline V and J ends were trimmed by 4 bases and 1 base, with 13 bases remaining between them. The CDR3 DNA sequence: TGTGCCAGCAGTGTTAACGGGGTCGGCCAAGAGACCCAGTACTTC. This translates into CASSVNGVGQETQYF.

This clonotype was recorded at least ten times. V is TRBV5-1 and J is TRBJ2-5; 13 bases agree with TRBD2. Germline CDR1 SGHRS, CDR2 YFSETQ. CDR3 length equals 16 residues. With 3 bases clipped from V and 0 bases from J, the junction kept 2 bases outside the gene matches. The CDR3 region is CASSWGTSGDQETQYF. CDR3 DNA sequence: TGCGCCAGCAGCTGGGGGACTAGCGGGGACCAAGAGACCCAGTACTTC.

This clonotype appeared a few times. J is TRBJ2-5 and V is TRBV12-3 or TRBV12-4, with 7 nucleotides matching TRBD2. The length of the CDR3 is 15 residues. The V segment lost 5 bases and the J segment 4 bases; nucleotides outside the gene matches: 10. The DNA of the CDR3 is TGTGCCAGCAGTGCGACGCGGGGGTTTGGAGAGACCCAGTACTTC. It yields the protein CASSATRGFGETQYF.

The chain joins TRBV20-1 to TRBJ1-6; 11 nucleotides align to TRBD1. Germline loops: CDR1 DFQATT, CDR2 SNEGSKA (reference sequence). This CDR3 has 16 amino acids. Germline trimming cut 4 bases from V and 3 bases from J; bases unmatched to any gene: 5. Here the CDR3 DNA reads TGCAGTGCTACACCGGGACAGGGGGGCTATAATTCACCCCTCCACTTT. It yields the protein CSATPGQGGYNSPLHF.

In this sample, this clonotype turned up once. The CDR3: CASSSRGGSDTQYF. The CDR3, as DNA: TGTGCCAGCAGCTCCAGGGGCGGATCAGATACGCAGTATTTT. This chain connects TRBV11-3 to TRBJ2-3; perhaps TRBD1 as D (6 bases). Germline V gene lookup returns CDR1 SGHNT and CDR2 YENEEA. Trimming removed 4 bases from V and 4 bases from J, with 12 bases in between. This CDR3 has 14 amino acids.

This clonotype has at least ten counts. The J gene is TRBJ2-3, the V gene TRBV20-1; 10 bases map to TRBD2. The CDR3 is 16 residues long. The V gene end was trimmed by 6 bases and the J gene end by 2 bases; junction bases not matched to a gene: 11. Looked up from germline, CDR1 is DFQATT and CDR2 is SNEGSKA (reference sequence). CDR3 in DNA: TGCAGTGCCCAGGCTCTAGCGGGGGCCCACACAGATACGCAGTATTTT. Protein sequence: CSAQALAGAHTDTQYF.

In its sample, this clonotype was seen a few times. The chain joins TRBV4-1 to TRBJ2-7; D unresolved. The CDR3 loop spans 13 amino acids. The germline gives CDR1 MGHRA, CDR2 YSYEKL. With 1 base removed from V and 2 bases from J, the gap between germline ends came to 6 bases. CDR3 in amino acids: CASSQGSPYEQYF. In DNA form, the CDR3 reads TGCGCCAGCAGCCAAGGGTCCCCCTACGAGCAGTACTTC.

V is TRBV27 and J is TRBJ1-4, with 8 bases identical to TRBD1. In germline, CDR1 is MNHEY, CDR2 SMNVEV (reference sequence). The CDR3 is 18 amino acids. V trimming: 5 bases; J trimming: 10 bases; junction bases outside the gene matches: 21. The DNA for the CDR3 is TGTGCCAGCAGTAGAGGACAGGGACAATTTGGATTGGTCCCAAAACTGTTTTTT. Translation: CASSRGQGQFGLVPKLFF. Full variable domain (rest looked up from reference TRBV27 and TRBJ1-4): EAQVTQNPRYLITVTGKKLTVTCSQNMNHEYMSWYRQDPGLGLRQIYYSMNVEVTDKGDVPEGYKVSRKEKRNFPLILESPSPNQTSLYFCASSRGQGQFGLVPKLFFGSGTQLSVL.